One and the same sample provided the 23 T cell receptor beta chains below, sequenced in a study of early T cells in non-severe SARS-CoV-2 infection. TCRdb processed the 5' RACE reads anew with MiXCR; each CDR3 protein has one entry. The data contain 27,000 or so distinct CDR3 sequences, around 4.2% of them seen just once; the ten biggest clones take up roughly 8.2%. The sample comprised whole blood. These TCRs come from an adult who was a healthcare worker with PCR-confirmed SARS-CoV-2 infection or an uninfected control (not recorded which).

This clonotype was observed many times. V usage is TRBV6-5 and J usage is TRBJ2-2, with 12 bases fitting TRBD2. The CDR3 is 18 residues long. Trimming at V came to 0 bases and at J to 5 bases, leaving 7 bases not matched to a gene. Germline V gene lookup returns CDR1 MNHEY and CDR2 SVGAGI. CDR3 residues: CASSYSPSGGALTGELFF. The CDR3, as DNA: TGTGCCAGCAGTTACTCGCCTAGCGGGGGGGCGCTAACCGGGGAGCTGTTTTTT.

This chain links TRBV5-5 with TRBJ2-7; tentatively, D is TRBD2 (5 bases). V was trimmed by 3 bases and J by 3 bases, leaving 7 bases between them. CDR1 is SGHKS and CDR2 is YYEKEE in the germline V gene (reference sequence). The CDR3 contains 12 residues. This CDR3 is CASSSGLYEQYF. The CDR3 bases are TGTGCCAGCAGCTCAGGACTCTACGAGCAGTACTTC.

In its sample, this clonotype was seen many times. CDR3 in amino acids: CASGLSNQPQHF. The DNA of the CDR3 is TGTGCTAGTGGTCTGTCCAATCAGCCCCAGCATTTT. The V and J genes are TRBV12-5 and TRBJ1-5; no reliable D call. Germline loops: CDR1 LGHNT, CDR2 FRNRAP. CDR3 length: 12 amino acids. Trimming took off 5 bases at V and 3 bases at J, with 5 bases between the two ends.

In its sample, this clonotype was seen many times. The chain couples TRBV12-3 or TRBV12-4 to TRBJ1-6; D perhaps matches TRBD1 (5 bases). The V end was cut by 7 bases, the J end by 9 bases, with 16 bases between. This CDR3 spans 14 amino acids. The CDR3 DNA reads as TGTGCCAGCACCGAAAGGGGAAAGGGTTCACCCCTCCACTTT. This encodes CASTERGKGSPLHF.

This clonotype was picked up many times. CDR3 region: CASSQTSGGSGEQYF. DNA for the CDR3: TGTGCCAGCAGTCAGACTAGCGGGGGGTCTGGCGAGCAGTACTTC. The chain recombines TRBV28 with TRBJ2-7; 13 positions agree with TRBD2. The V and J ends lost 5 bases and 6 bases, in that order; junction bases with no gene match: 7. This CDR3 has 15 residues. CDR1 is MDHEN and CDR2 is SYDVKM in the germline V gene.

This clonotype was seen repeatedly, ten times or more. The chain uses TRBV24-1 and TRBJ2-5; no reliable D call. CDR1 is KGHDR, CDR2 SFDVKD, per germline. V was pared by 2 bases and J by 3 bases, with 3 bases between. The CDR3 has 12 residues. CDR3 nucleotides: TGTGCCACCAGTGATTCGAAAGAGACCCAGTACTTC. Encoded protein: CATSDSKETQYF.

In its sample, this clonotype was seen many times. The rearrangement joins TRBV7-2 to TRBJ1-1; D call uncertain. Germline CDR1 SGHTA, CDR2 FQGNSA. V was pared by 7 bases and J by 0 bases, with 18 bases between. This CDR3 has 16 residues. CDR3 sequence (DNA): TGTGCCAGCACCTGGTTCGGGGTGAACATGAACACTGAAGCTTTCTTT. This encodes CASTWFGVNMNTEAFF. The entire variable domain, with the rest obtained from reference TRBV7-2 and TRBJ1-1, is as follows: GAGVSQSPSNKVTEKGKDVELRCDPISGHTALYWYRQSLGQGLEFLIYFQGNSAPDKSGLPSDRFSAERTGGSVSTLTIQRTQQEDSAVYLCASTWFGVNMNTEAFFGQGTRLTVV.

This clonotype is termed medium-sized. The V and J genes are TRBV7-2 and TRBJ2-7, with TRBD2 matching over 12 bases. Germline lookup yields CDR1 SGHTA and CDR2 FQGNSA. The CDR3 length is 18 residues. V lost 5 bases to trimming and J lost 0 bases; unmatched junction nucleotides: 11. The CDR3 is CASSLPTSGGRSSYEQYF. The DNA for the CDR3 is TGTGCCAGCAGCCTACCGACTAGCGGGGGCCGTAGCTCCTACGAGCAGTACTTC.

This chain connects TRBV2 to TRBJ1-5; D ambiguous. CDR3 length equals 14 residues. V was cut by 5 bases and J by 5 bases, with 13 bases left in between. Per the germline V gene, CDR1 is SNHLY and CDR2 is FYNNEI. As DNA, the CDR3 is TGTGCCAGCAGTCCTGACCACGCCGATCAGCCCCAGCATTTT. Translated: CASSPDHADQPQHF.

The chain employs TRBV6-1 and TRBJ1-1, with TRBD1 matching 7 bases. V was pared by 3 bases and J by 4 bases, with 5 bases of the junction left unmatched. CDR3 length equals 14 residues. Germline CDR1 reads MNHNS; CDR2 reads SASEGT. The CDR3 sequence is CASSDQTGLTEAFF. CDR3 DNA: TGTGCCAGCAGTGACCAGACAGGGCTCACTGAAGCTTTCTTT.

This clonotype was counted between two and nine times. The chain carries TRBV2 and TRBJ1-2; perhaps TRBD1 as D (5 bases). Germline loops: CDR1 SNHLY, CDR2 FYNNEI. Trimming cost V 8 bases and J 4 bases, with 14 bases left between them. The length of the CDR3 is 13 residues. The CDR3 DNA follows: TGTGCCAGCGGGGTTGCAGGGATCTATGGCTACACCTTC. Its translation: CASGVAGIYGYTF. Supplemented by reference TRBV2 and TRBJ1-2, the full variable domain reads EPEVTQTPSHQVTQMGQEVILRCVPISNHLYFYWYRQILGQKVEFLVSFYNNEISEKSEIFDDQFSVERPDGSNFTLKIRSTKLEDSAMYFCASGVAGIYGYTFGSGTRLTVV.

This clonotype was detected ten times or more. This chain connects TRBV20-1 to TRBJ2-1; no definite D call. This CDR3 comprises 11 residues. The ends were cut back, 1 base at V and 9 bases at J, with 7 bases in the middle. Per germline, CDR1 DFQATT and CDR2 SNEGSKA (reference sequence). CDR3 bases: TGCAGTGCTAGAGTACTGGCTGAGCAGTTCTTC. This encodes CSARVLAEQFF.

At least ten counts were recorded for this clonotype. This rearrangement joins TRBV27 to TRBJ2-7, with D maybe TRBD1 (5 bases). The V and J ends lost 3 bases and 1 base respectively, with 7 bases between them. The CDR3 contains 13 residues. Per the germline V gene, CDR1 is MNHEY and CDR2 is SMNVEV (reference sequence). CDR3 in DNA: TGTGCCAGCAGTTTTCGACAGTCCTACGAGCAGTACTTC. This translates into CASSFRQSYEQYF.

The table lists this clonotype with many counts. The gene calls are TRBV5-4 and TRBJ2-3; TRBD1 or TRBD2 may be the D gene (5 bases each). Between the trimmed V and J ends, which lost 4 bases and 6 bases, there was a span of 15 bases. Germline V lookup: CDR1 SGHNT, CDR2 YYREEE (reference sequence). This CDR3 comprises 14 residues. CDR3 sequence (DNA): TGTGCCAGCAGCAGCCCTAGGGACGCGGATACGCAGTATTTT. Protein sequence: CASSSPRDADTQYF.

At least ten counts were recorded for this clonotype. The gene calls are TRBV6-2 or TRBV6-3 and TRBJ1-1; D not resolved. The V end was cut by 6 bases, the J end by 5 bases, with 16 bases between. The CDR3 extends over 14 amino acids. CDR1 and CDR2 (germline): MNHEY, SVGEGT. In nucleotides, the CDR3 is TGTGCCAGCAGCCATATCCCCTCGGTGACTGAAGCTTTCTTT. Encoded protein: CASSHIPSVTEAFF.

In this sample, this clonotype turned up a few times. The chain recombines TRBV7-9 with TRBJ2-3; D perhaps matches TRBD1 (6 bases). The CDR3 has 14 amino acids. Per germline, CDR1 SEHNR and CDR2 FQNEAQ (reference sequence). The V gene lost 3 bases and the J gene lost 2 bases, with 9 bases spanning the gap. In DNA form, the CDR3 reads TGTGCCAGCAGCTTCGACAGGTCCACAGATACGCAGTATTTT. Translated: CASSFDRSTDTQYF. The variable domain in full, completed from reference TRBV7-9 and TRBJ2-3, reads DTGVSQNPRHKITKRGQNVTFRCDPISEHNRLYWYRQTLGQGPEFLTYFQNEAQLEKSRLLSDRFSAERPKGSFSTLEIQRTEQGDSAMYLCASSFDRSTDTQYFGPGTRLTVL.

This clonotype was picked up many times. The gene calls are TRBV6-5 and TRBJ2-7; the D gene is possibly TRBD2 (6 bases). Germline values: CDR1 MNHEY, CDR2 SVGAGI. CDR3 length: 16 amino acids. V gave up 0 bases and J gave up 2 bases, with 14 bases separating them. The CDR3 DNA is TGTGCCAGCAGTTACTCGGTGGGGGGAGGAACCTACGAGCAGTACTTC. Its translation is CASSYSVGGGTYEQYF.

This clonotype has ten or more counts. This chain uses TRBV5-1 with TRBJ2-5, with a tentative D call TRBD2 (6 bases). The CDR3 consists of 15 residues. Germline V gives CDR1 SGHRS, CDR2 YFSETQ. The V and J ends lost 4 bases and 2 bases respectively, with 15 bases between them. The CDR3 spells CASSRDSPGQETQYF. The CDR3 DNA follows: TGCGCCAGCAGCCGGGACTCGCCGGGACAAGAGACCCAGTACTTC.

In this sample, this clonotype turned up many times. The chain has TRBV21-1 and TRBJ1-6. TRBV21-1 is listed as a pseudogene. The length of the CDR3 is 12 residues. The CDR3 is CASSGEDSPLHF. DNA of the CDR3: TGTGCCAGCAGCGGGGAGGATTCACCCCTCCACTTT.

This chain uses TRBV5-1 with TRBJ2-1; a possible D gene is TRBD2 (5 bases). The CDR3 has 14 residues. V lost 4 bases and J lost 1, with 9 bases in between. Germline CDR1 reads SGHRS; CDR2 reads YFSETQ. Here the CDR3 DNA reads TGCGCCAGCAGCGAGGGAGCGTCCTACAATGAGCAGTTCTTC. It yields the protein CASSEGASYNEQFF.

This clonotype was counted at least ten times. The chain combines TRBV2 with TRBJ1-6; D remains ambiguous. Germline assignment: CDR1 SNHLY and CDR2 FYNNEI. CDR3 length: 11 residues. V was clipped by 7 bases and J by 7 bases, with 5 bases between them. DNA of the CDR3: TGTGCCAGCACCCCCAATTCACCCCTCCACTTT. Amino acid sequence: CASTPNSPLHF.

This clonotype was seen repeatedly, ten times or more. This chain uses TRBV7-9 with TRBJ2-7; D may match TRBD1 or TRBD2 (5 bases each). Trimming shortened V by 1 base and J by 2 bases, and 12 bases separated the two germline ends. The CDR3 has 15 residues. Germline V gives CDR1 SEHNR, CDR2 FQNEAQ (reference sequence). This CDR3 reads CASSLVGAQTYEQYF. CDR3 in DNA: TGTGCCAGCAGCTTAGTCGGGGCCCAAACCTACGAGCAGTACTTC.

This clonotype was recorded at least ten times. V and J are TRBV6-2 or TRBV6-3 and TRBJ2-1, with 8 bases matching TRBD2. The CDR3 is 14 amino acids. The V and J ends lost 7 bases and 6 bases, in that order; junction bases with no gene match: 8. Germline CDR1 MNHEY, CDR2 SVGEGT. The CDR3 bases are TGTGCCAGCACCAGAACCGGGACTAGCAATGAGCAGTTCTTC. This codes for CASTRTGTSNEQFF.